This T cell receptor beta chain was sequenced during a study of cytomegalovirus exposure and HLA in healthy donors. Study at large: About 80 million unique TCRs from HLA-typed donors made up an early data release. Researchers found that about 84% of about 400 genotyped donors fell within the Caucasian-associated ancestry cluster.

As for this clone: As yet, its antigen is unknown.

Regarding the study as a whole: Cytomegalovirus-associated TCR beta chains were listed, numbering roughly 150.

Germline V gives CDR1 SGHVS, CDR2 FQNEAQ. With 5 bases clipped from V and 3 bases from J, the junction kept 1 base outside the gene matches. This CDR3 comprises 13 residues. The PCR had 60 Vbeta and 13 Jbeta primers. Produced via immunoSEQ multiplex PCR; TCRdb's table is partial and in-frame only. The table lists roughly 160,000 clones, roughly 77% of them singletons, with 3.7% in the top ten. V gene TRBV7-8 combines with J gene TRBJ2-5, with 9 bases lining up with TRBD1. This clonotype originated in a man younger than 45 in good health and CMV-seropositive. The sample comprised PBMCs. CDR3 region: CASSRDREETQYF. CDR3 sequence (DNA): TGTGCCAGCAGCCGGGACAGGGAAGAGACCCAGTACTTC. Based on the CDR3 plus reference TRBV7-8 and TRBJ2-5, the full variable domain is GAGVSQSPRYKVAKRGQDVALRCDPISGHVSLFWYQQALGQGPEFLTYFQNEAQLDKSGLPSDRFFAERPEGSVSTLKIQRTQQEDSAVYLCASSRDREETQYFGPGTRLLVL.